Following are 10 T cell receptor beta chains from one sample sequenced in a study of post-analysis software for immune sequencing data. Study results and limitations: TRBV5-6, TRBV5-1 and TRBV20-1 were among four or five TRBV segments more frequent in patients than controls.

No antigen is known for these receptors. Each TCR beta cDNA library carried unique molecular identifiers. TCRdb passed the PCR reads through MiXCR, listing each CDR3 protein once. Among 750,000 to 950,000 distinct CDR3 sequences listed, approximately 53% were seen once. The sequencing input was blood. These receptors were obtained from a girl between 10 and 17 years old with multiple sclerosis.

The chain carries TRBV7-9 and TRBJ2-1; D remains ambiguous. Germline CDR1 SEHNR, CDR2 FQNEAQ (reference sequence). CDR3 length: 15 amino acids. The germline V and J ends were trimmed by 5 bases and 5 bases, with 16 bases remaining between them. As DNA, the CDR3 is TGTGCCAGCAGCCCTGTATTAAGGGCTGACAATGAGCAGTTCTTC. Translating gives CASSPVLRADNEQFF.

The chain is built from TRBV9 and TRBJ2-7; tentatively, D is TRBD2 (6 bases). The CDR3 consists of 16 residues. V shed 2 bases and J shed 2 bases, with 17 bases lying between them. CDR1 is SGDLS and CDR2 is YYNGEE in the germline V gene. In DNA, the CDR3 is TGTGCCAGCAGCGTCGCTGCGGGACTTCAGGCCTACGAGCAGTACTTC. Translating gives CASSVAAGLQAYEQYF.

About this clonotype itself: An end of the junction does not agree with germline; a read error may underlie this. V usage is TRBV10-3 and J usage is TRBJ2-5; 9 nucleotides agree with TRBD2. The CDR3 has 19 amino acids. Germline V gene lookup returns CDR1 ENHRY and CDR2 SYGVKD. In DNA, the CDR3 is TGTGCCACCAGTGGCGGCAGGGCGGGTAGCGGGAGTTTGGAGGAGACCCAGTACTTC. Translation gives CATSGGRAGSGSLEETQYF.

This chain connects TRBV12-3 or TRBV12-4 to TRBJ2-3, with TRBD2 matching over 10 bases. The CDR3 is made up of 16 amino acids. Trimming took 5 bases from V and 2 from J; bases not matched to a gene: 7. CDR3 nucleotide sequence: TGTGCCAGCAGTACCTGGACTAGCGGCATCACAGATACGCAGTATTTT. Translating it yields CASSTWTSGITDTQYF.

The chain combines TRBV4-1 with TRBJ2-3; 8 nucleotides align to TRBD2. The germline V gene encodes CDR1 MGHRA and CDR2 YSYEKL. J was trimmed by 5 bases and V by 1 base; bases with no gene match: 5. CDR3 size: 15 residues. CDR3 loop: CASSQVAGGGDTQYF. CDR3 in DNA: TGCGCCAGCAGCCAAGTGGCGGGGGGCGGAGATACGCAGTATTTT.

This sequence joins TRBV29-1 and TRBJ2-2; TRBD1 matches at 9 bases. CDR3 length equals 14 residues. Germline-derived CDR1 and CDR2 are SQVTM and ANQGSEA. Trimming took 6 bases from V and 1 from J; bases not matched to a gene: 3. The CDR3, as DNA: TGCAGCGTGAGGACAGGGGAGAACACCGGGGAGCTGTTTTTT. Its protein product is CSVRTGENTGELFF.

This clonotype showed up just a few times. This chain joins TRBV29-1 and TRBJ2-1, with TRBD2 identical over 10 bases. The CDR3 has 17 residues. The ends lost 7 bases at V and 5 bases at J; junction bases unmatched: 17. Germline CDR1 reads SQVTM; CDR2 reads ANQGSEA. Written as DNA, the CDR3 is TGCAGCGCTGATGGCCCGGGGGTAGCGGGAGGAGACAATGAGCAGTTCTTC. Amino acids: CSADGPGVAGGDNEQFF.

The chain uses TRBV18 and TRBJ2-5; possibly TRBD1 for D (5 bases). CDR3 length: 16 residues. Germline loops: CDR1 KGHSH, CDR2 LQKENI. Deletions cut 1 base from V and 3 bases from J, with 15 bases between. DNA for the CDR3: TGTGCCAGCTCACCACTGAAGGGGCAGGTTGAAGAGACCCAGTACTTC. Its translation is CASSPLKGQVEETQYF.

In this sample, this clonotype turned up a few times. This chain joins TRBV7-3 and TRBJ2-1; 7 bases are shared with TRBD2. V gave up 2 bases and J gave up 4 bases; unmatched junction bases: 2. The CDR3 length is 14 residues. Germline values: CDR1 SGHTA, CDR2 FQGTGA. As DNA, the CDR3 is TGTGCCAGCAGCTTAGCGGGGGAATACAATGAGCAGTTCTTC. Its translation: CASSLAGEYNEQFF.

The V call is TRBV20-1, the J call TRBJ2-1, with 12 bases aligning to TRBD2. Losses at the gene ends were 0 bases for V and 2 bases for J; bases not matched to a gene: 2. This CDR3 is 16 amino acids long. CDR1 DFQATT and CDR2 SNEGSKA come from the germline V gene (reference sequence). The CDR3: CSARDRTSGAYNEQFF. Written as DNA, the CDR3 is TGCAGTGCTAGAGACCGGACTAGCGGGGCCTACAATGAGCAGTTCTTC.